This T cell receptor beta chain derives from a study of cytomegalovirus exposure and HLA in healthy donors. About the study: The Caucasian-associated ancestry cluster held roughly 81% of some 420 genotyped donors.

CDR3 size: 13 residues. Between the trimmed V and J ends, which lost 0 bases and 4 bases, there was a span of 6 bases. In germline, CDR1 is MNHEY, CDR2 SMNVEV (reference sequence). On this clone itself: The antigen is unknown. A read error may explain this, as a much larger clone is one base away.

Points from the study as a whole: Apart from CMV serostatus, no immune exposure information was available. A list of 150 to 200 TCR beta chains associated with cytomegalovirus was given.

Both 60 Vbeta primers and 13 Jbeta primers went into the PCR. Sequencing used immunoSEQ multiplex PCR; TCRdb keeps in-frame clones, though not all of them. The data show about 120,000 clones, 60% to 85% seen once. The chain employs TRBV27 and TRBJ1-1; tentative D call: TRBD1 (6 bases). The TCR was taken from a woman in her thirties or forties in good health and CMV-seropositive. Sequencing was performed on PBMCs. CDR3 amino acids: CASSLSGGTEAFF. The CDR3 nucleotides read TGTGCCAGCAGTTTATCAGGGGGCACTGAAGCTTTCTTT.